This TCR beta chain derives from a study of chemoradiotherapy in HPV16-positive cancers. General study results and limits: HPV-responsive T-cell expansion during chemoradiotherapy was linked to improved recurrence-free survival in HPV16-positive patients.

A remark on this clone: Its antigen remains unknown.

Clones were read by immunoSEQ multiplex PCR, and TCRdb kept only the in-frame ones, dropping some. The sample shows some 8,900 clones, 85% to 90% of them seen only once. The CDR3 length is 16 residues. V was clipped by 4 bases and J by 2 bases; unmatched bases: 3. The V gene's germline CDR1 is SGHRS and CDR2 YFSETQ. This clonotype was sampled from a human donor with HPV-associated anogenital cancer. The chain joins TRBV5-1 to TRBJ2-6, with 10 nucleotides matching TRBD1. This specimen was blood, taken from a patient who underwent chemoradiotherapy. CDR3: CASSTGTGAGANVLTF. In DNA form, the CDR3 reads TGCGCCAGCAGCACAGGGACAGGGGCTGGGGCCAACGTCCTGACTTTC.